What follows are 32 T cell receptor beta chains derived from one specimen sequenced in a study of blood T cell repertoires in COVID-19. Method: immunoSEQ multiplex PCR; TCRdb's copy keeps in-frame clones and lacks some. The sample holds over 100,000 clones, roughly 86% seen once. Sequencing input: peripheral blood. Receptor source: a man aged 35 to 55 with acute or convalescent COVID-19.

The genes are TRBV2 and TRBJ1-2; unclear D gene. Germline assignment: CDR1 SNHLY and CDR2 FYNNEI. The CDR3 loop spans 13 amino acids. Trimming left V 6 bases short and J 2 bases short, with 10 bases between. The DNA of the CDR3 is TGTGCCAGCAGCGTCCGGAGGAACTATGGCTACACCTTC. It is translated as CASSVRRNYGYTF.

The V gene is TRBV6-5, the J gene TRBJ2-3; 7 bases are a match to TRBD1. This CDR3 is 15 amino acids long. V dropped 11 bases and J dropped 0; count of bases not matched to a gene: 11. The germline CDR1 and CDR2 sequences are MNHEY and SVGAGI. The CDR3 spells CASSRQGASTDTQYF. The DNA for the CDR3 is TGTGCCTCTTCTAGACAGGGCGCTAGCACAGATACGCAGTATTTT.

The chain uses TRBV10-2 and TRBJ1-2; the D gene is possibly TRBD1 (5 bases). CDR1 is WSHSY and CDR2 is SAAADI in the germline V gene. CDR3 length: 14 amino acids. The V and J ends lost 5 bases and 1 base respectively, with 11 bases between them. The CDR3 here is CASSQGALNYGYTF. Written as DNA, the CDR3 is TGCGCCAGCAGTCAGGGTGCCCTTAACTATGGCTACACCTTC.

The chain carries TRBV6-4 and TRBJ2-1; a possible D gene is TRBD2 (6 bases). V was pared by 6 bases and J by 3 bases, with 18 bases between. The CDR3 is 16 amino acids. The germline V gene has CDR1 MRHNA and CDR2 SNTAGT. CDR3 nucleotide sequence: TGTGCCAGCAGCCCCAGTCTAGTGGGGGGCTACAATGAGCAGTTCTTC. The encoded protein is CASSPSLVGGYNEQFF.

This clone was seen a single time. The V gene is TRBV11-2, the J gene TRBJ2-1; TRBD1 aligns across 8 bases. This CDR3 contains 15 residues. Trimming removed 5 bases from V and 1 base from J; junction bases left unmatched: 4. Germline CDR1 SGHAT, CDR2 FQNNGV. CDR3 region: CASSKTGGSYNEQFF. The CDR3 DNA is TGTGCCAGCAGCAAAACAGGGGGTTCCTACAATGAGCAGTTCTTC.

V is TRBV6-5 and J is TRBJ1-3; 9 nucleotides line up with TRBD1. Losses at the gene ends were 8 bases for V and 1 base for J; bases not matched to a gene: 6. Germline-derived CDR1 and CDR2 are MNHEY and SVGAGI. This CDR3 comprises 15 residues. The CDR3 DNA reads as TGTGCCAGCGGCCTGACAGGGGGGTCTGGAAACACCATATATTTT. Translation gives CASGLTGGSGNTIYF.

This chain connects TRBV20-1 to TRBJ1-2, with D perhaps TRBD1 (5 bases). V was trimmed by 1 base and J by 8 bases, leaving 8 bases between them. This CDR3 comprises 11 residues. Germline assignment: CDR1 DFQATT and CDR2 SNEGSKA (reference sequence). CDR3 sequence reads: CSARGGEGYTF. CDR3 in DNA: TGCAGTGCTAGAGGGGGGGAGGGCTACACCTTC.

The chain recombines TRBV4-2 with TRBJ1-6; 7 bases agree with TRBD1. Germline V CDR1 and CDR2: LGHNA, YNFKEQ. V lost 4 bases to trimming and J lost 7 bases; unmatched junction nucleotides: 10. The length of the CDR3 is 16 residues. Written as DNA, the CDR3 is TGTGCCAGCAGCCTCTCGGCCCGGGACAGAAATTCACCCCTCCACTTT. It encodes CASSLSARDRNSPLHF.

This clone was seen just once. This chain connects TRBV19 to TRBJ1-5, with a weak D call TRBD1 (5 bases). CDR1 is LNHDA and CDR2 is SQIVND in the germline V gene (reference sequence). This CDR3 contains 13 residues. V dropped 6 bases and J dropped 4 bases, with 10 bases sitting between them. Here the CDR3 reads CASSPSGNQPQHF. In nucleotides, the CDR3 is TGTGCCAGTAGCCCATCAGGGAATCAGCCCCAGCATTTT.

The chain has TRBV19 and TRBJ2-3, with 11 bases matching TRBD2. From germline, CDR1 is LNHDA and CDR2 SQIVND (reference sequence). V was clipped by 5 bases and J by 4 bases; unmatched bases: 11. CDR3 length: 17 residues. The DNA of the CDR3 is TGTGCCAGTAGTTCCCAGATGACTAGCGGGGCAGCAGATACGCAGTATTTT. It is translated as CASSSQMTSGAADTQYF.

The chain is built from TRBV5-1 and TRBJ1-2; 10 bases align to TRBD1. This CDR3 contains 15 residues. V lost 4 bases and J lost 2; bases outside the gene matches: 5. CDR1 is SGHRS, CDR2 YFSETQ, per germline. CDR3 loop: CASSPGQGGNYGYTF. The CDR3 DNA reads as TGCGCCAGCAGCCCCGGACAGGGGGGGAACTATGGCTACACCTTC.

This chain links TRBV12-3 or TRBV12-4 with TRBJ1-1, with no clear D. This CDR3 has 12 residues. Trimming left V 6 bases short and J 5 bases short, with 10 bases between. Here the CDR3 reads CASSPRWTEAFF. The CDR3 DNA reads TGTGCCAGCAGCCCCAGGTGGACTGAAGCTTTCTTT.

This chain links TRBV5-4 with TRBJ1-1; D unclear. CDR1 SGHNT and CDR2 YYREEE come from the germline V gene (reference sequence). CDR3 length: 15 residues. Trimming left V 0 bases short and J 0 bases short, with 9 bases between. The CDR3 spells CASSLDGGLNTEAFF. CDR3 in DNA: TGTGCCAGCAGCTTGGACGGAGGACTGAACACTGAAGCTTTCTTT.

This clone has just a few counts. The chain links TRBV5-4 to TRBJ1-2; D is ambiguous. The CDR3 covers 15 residues. Per germline, CDR1 SGHNT and CDR2 YYREEE (reference sequence). V lost 4 bases and J 0 bases, leaving 13 bases between the germline ends. CDR3 loop: CASSTGVSSNYGYTF. In DNA form, the CDR3 reads TGTGCCAGCAGCACCGGGGTTAGTTCTAACTATGGCTACACCTTC.

The rearrangement joins TRBV12-5 to TRBJ1-2; D is unresolved. The CDR3 is 14 amino acids. V was pared by 5 bases and J by 7 bases, with 17 bases between. CDR1 and CDR2 from the germline V gene are LGHNT and FRNRAP. CDR3: CASGTREKISGYTF. The CDR3 bases are TGTGCTAGTGGTACCCGGGAGAAGATTAGTGGCTACACCTTC.

This sequence joins TRBV18 and TRBJ2-1; 10 bases map to TRBD2. Germline V lookup: CDR1 KGHSH, CDR2 LQKENI. The CDR3 consists of 16 residues. After removal of 3 bases from V and 10 bases from J, the junction contained 12 bases not matched to a gene. The CDR3 sequence is CASSPGQAGGPREQFF. CDR3 sequence (DNA): TGTGCCAGCTCACCGGGGCAAGCGGGAGGGCCCAGGGAGCAGTTCTTC. The variable domain in full, with the rest retrieved from reference TRBV18 and TRBJ2-1, is NAGVMQNPRHLVRRRGQEARLRCSPMKGHSHVYWYRQLPEEGLKFMVYLQKENIIDESGMPKERFSAEFPKEGPSILRIQQVVRGDSAAYFCASSPGQAGGPREQFFGPGTRLTVL.

The chain joins TRBV2 to TRBJ1-5; D is ambiguous. Trimming cost V 4 bases and J 6 bases, with 10 bases left between them. Germline values: CDR1 SNHLY, CDR2 FYNNEI. The CDR3 sequence is 13 residues long. The CDR3 sequence is CASSGAGFQPQHF. The DNA of the CDR3 is TGTGCCAGCAGTGGGGCTGGGTTTCAGCCCCAGCATTTT.

The chain carries TRBV10-1 and TRBJ2-3, with 7 nucleotides matching TRBD1. Unmatched junction bases numbered 5, after V lost 3 bases and J lost 5 bases. The germline V gene encodes CDR1 WNHNN and CDR2 SYGVQD (reference sequence). The CDR3 extends over 14 amino acids. CDR3 residues: CASSELDREDTQYF. CDR3 DNA sequence: TGCGCCAGCAGTGAACTTGACAGGGAAGATACGCAGTATTTT.

This chain connects TRBV2 to TRBJ1-1; 8 bases align to TRBD1. The CDR3 extends over 13 amino acids. J was trimmed by 10 bases and V by 2 bases; bases with no gene match: 6. CDR1 and CDR2 from the germline V gene are SNHLY and FYNNEI. This chain's CDR3 is CASSESQGATAFF. In DNA, the CDR3 is TGTGCCAGCAGTGAAAGCCAGGGGGCAACAGCTTTCTTT.

The DNA of the CDR3 is TGCGCCAGCAGCTTGGTGAAGGCAGGCTTAGGTAACTATGGCTACACCTTC. Its translation is CASSLVKAGLGNYGYTF. The chain combines TRBV5-1 with TRBJ1-2, with unresolved D. Trimming removed 0 bases at V and 1 base at J, with 16 bases between. Germline-derived CDR1 and CDR2 are SGHRS and YFSETQ. This CDR3 has 17 amino acids.

The CDR3 loop is CASSARAGSSYNEQFF. CDR3 nucleotides: TGTGCCAGCAGCGCAAGAGCGGGGAGCTCCTACAATGAGCAGTTCTTC. This rearrangement joins TRBV7-6 to TRBJ2-1, with TRBD2 matching 7 bases. Germline CDR1 and CDR2: SGHVS and FNYEAQ. This CDR3 region has 16 residues. Trimming cost V 5 bases and J 0 bases; bases outside gene matches: 7.

V usage is TRBV6-5 and J usage is TRBJ1-6; D is perhaps TRBD1 (5 bases). Trimming shortened V by 4 bases and J by 9 bases, and 19 bases separated the two germline ends. The CDR3 extends over 16 amino acids. Germline CDR1 reads MNHEY; CDR2 reads SVGAGI. The CDR3 bases are TGTGCCAGCAGTTCCTTCGGAGGGGATCGTGGTTCACCCCTCCACTTT. The encoded protein is CASSSFGGDRGSPLHF.

This clone was detected only once. The rearrangement uses TRBV19 and TRBJ1-2; D gene uncertain. Trimming took 7 bases from V and 2 from J, leaving 8 bases between them. Looked up from germline, CDR1 is LNHDA and CDR2 is SQIVND (reference sequence). There are 12 residues in the CDR3. The CDR3 DNA is TGTGCCAGTACCGGGAGCAACTATGGCTACACCTTC. Encoded protein: CASTGSNYGYTF.

This chain connects TRBV18 to TRBJ1-2; tentative D call: TRBD1 (5 bases). V was shortened by 3 bases and J by 8 bases, with 13 bases between the two germline ends. Germline CDR1 reads KGHSH; CDR2 reads LQKENI. This CDR3 has 13 residues. CDR3 bases: TGTGCCAGCTCACCGGAGGGGCGGAGGGGCTACACCTTC. Its translation: CASSPEGRRGYTF. Looking up the rest from reference TRBV18 and TRBJ1-2 gives the full variable domain: NAGVMQNPRHLVRRRGQEARLRCSPMKGHSHVYWYRQLPEEGLKFMVYLQKENIIDESGMPKERFSAEFPKEGPSILRIQQVVRGDSAAYFCASSPEGRRGYTFGSGTRLTVV.

The chain has TRBV6-5 and TRBJ2-7; a weak D match, TRBD2 (6 bases). The V end lost 7 bases, the J end lost 3 bases, and 16 bases lay between the germline ends. The CDR3 spans 14 residues. Germline CDR1 reads MNHEY; CDR2 reads SVGAGI. The CDR3 DNA reads as TGTGCCAGCACCCCCCGGGGAGGAGGCTACGAGCAGTACTTC. Its protein is CASTPRGGGYEQYF.

The V gene is TRBV19, the J gene TRBJ2-5, with D possibly TRBD2 on 5 matching bases. CDR1 and CDR2 (germline): LNHDA, SQIVND (reference sequence). This CDR3 is 17 amino acids long. V was shortened by 6 bases and J by 4 bases, with 24 bases between the two germline ends. The CDR3 loop reads CASRKVATNPGVETQYF. The CDR3 DNA sequence: TGTGCCAGTAGGAAGGTAGCGACTAATCCGGGCGTAGAGACCCAGTACTTC.

This sequence joins TRBV5-5 and TRBJ1-4; 9 positions agree with TRBD1. This CDR3 is built from 14 residues. Per the germline V gene, CDR1 is SGHKS and CDR2 is YYEKEE (reference sequence). After removal of 4 bases from V and 7 bases from J, the junction contained 5 bases not matched to a gene. The CDR3: CASSRQGVGEKLFF. Written as DNA, the CDR3 is TGTGCCAGCAGCAGACAGGGGGTGGGTGAAAAACTGTTTTTT.

The chain combines TRBV2 with TRBJ1-1; the D gene is possibly TRBD1 (6 bases). The germline V gene has CDR1 SNHLY and CDR2 FYNNEI. V dropped 4 bases and J dropped 3 bases, with 18 bases sitting between them. This CDR3 has 16 amino acids. The CDR3 DNA follows: TGTGCCAGCAGTGTCGGCGGGGGGCTTGGTGACACTGAAGCTTTCTTT. Amino acids: CASSVGGGLGDTEAFF. Combining the CDR3 with reference TRBV2 and TRBJ1-1 gives the whole variable domain EPEVTQTPSHQVTQMGQEVILRCVPISNHLYFYWYRQILGQKVEFLVSFYNNEISEKSEIFDDQFSVERPDGSNFTLKIRSTKLEDSAMYFCASSVGGGLGDTEAFFGQGTRLTVV.

V is TRBV20-1 and J is TRBJ1-2; D not resolved. The CDR3 covers 12 residues. Germline CDR1 is DFQATT and CDR2 is SNEGSKA (reference sequence). The V end lost 3 bases, the J end lost 8 bases, and 13 bases lay between the germline ends. The CDR3 here is CSASSGGRGYTF. Written as DNA, the CDR3 is TGCAGTGCTAGTTCGGGAGGAAGGGGCTACACCTTC.

V gene TRBV6-1 combines with J gene TRBJ2-7; TRBD1 is a possible D gene (6 bases). Germline V gene sequence: CDR1 MNHNS, CDR2 SASEGT. The CDR3 loop spans 14 amino acids. Trimming pared 3 bases from V and 6 bases from J, leaving 15 bases between. The CDR3 region is CASSEVRQVSEQYF. CDR3 DNA sequence: TGTGCCAGCAGTGAGGTGAGACAGGTCAGCGAGCAGTACTTC.

This chain links TRBV5-1 with TRBJ2-5; TRBD2 matches 8 bases. Germline-derived CDR1 and CDR2 are SGHRS and YFSETQ. The ends lost 4 bases at V and 5 bases at J; junction bases unmatched: 10. The CDR3 is made up of 15 amino acids. The CDR3 nucleotides read TGCGCCAGCAGCCCGATAGGACTAGCAGGGGAGACCCAGTACTTC. Translated, it gives CASSPIGLAGETQYF.

The V gene is TRBV5-8, the J gene TRBJ1-2; TRBD1 might be the D (5 bases). The CDR3 has 16 amino acids. Between the trimmed V and J ends, which lost 0 bases and 3 bases, there was a span of 15 bases. From germline, CDR1 is SGHTS and CDR2 YDEGEE. The CDR3 nucleotides read TGTGCCAGCAGCTTGGGGGGGGAATCCTGGGACTATGGCTACACCTTC. Its translation: CASSLGGESWDYGYTF. Complete variable domain (other parts from reference TRBV5-8 and TRBJ1-2): EAGVTQSPTHLIKTRGQQATLRCSPISGHTSVYWYQQALGLGLQFLLWYDEGEERNRGNFPPRFSGRQFPNYSSELNVNALELEDSALYLCASSLGGESWDYGYTFGSGTRLTVV.